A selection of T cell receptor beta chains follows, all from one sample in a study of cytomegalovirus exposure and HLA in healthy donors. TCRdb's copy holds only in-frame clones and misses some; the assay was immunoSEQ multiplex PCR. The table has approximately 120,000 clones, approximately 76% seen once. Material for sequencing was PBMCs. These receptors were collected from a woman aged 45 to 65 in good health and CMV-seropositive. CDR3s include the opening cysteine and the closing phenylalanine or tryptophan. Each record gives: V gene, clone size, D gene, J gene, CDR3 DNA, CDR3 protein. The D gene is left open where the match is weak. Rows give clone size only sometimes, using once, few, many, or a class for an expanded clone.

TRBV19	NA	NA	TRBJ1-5	TGTGCCCGCCCCCTAAGGCGTGGGCCTTATCAGCCCCAGCATTTT	CARPLRRGPYQPQHF
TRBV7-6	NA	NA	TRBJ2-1	TGTGCCAGCAGCGCGGGACAGAAGTCTTCCCTTGGAAATGAGCAGTTCTTC	CASSAGQKSSLGNEQFF
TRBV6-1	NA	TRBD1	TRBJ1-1	TGTGCCAGCAAGGGCGACAGGGGGATGAACACTGAAGCTTTCTTT	CASKGDRGMNTEAFF
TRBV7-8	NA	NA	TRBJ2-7	TGTGCCAGCAGATCACCGCAGGGGTGGTACGAGCAGTACTTC	CASRSPQGWYEQYF
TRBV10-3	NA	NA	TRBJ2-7	TGTGCCATCAGTGAGCGCGGGCAGCCCACCTACGAGCAGTACTTC	CAISERGQPTYEQYF
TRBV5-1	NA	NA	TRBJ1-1	TGCGCCAGCAGCACGACAGCCGGATTGAACACTGAAGCTTTCTTT	CASSTTAGLNTEAFF
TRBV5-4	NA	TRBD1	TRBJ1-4	TGTGCCAGCAGCATACAGGGGGGAAATGAAAAACTGTTTTTT	CASSIQGGNEKLFF
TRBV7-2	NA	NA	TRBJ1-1	TGTGCCAGCACCCGAACCCTAGGGGGGGAGGCTTTCTTT	CASTRTLGGEAFF
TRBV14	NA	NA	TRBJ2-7	TGTGCCAGCAGCCAAGGTGCTAGCGCGACCTACGAGCAGTACTTC	CASSQGASATYEQYF
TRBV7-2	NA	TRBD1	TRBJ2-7	TGTGCCAGCAGCTCACAGGGGTACGAGCAGTACTTC	CASSSQGYEQYF
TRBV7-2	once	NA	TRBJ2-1	TGTGCCAGCAGCTTAGAGGGGATCCCCTACAATGAGCAGTTCTTC	CASSLEGIPYNEQFF
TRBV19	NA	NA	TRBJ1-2	TGTGCCAGTACCCCCCGGCTTTCAGGCGTCTTTGGCTACACCTTC	CASTPRLSGVFGYTF
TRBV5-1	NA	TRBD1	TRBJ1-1	TGCGCCAGCAGAACCGGGACAGGGGCCGAAGCTTTCTTT	CASRTGTGAEAFF
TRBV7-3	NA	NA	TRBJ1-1	TGTGCCAGCAGCTTCCAGGGTACGGACACTGAAGCTTTCTTT	CASSFQGTDTEAFF
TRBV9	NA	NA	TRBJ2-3	TGTGCCAGCAGCTCCCGGACAGGCACAGATACGCAGTATTTT	CASSSRTGTDTQYF
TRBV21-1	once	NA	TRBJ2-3	TGTGCCAGCAGCAAATCTTGGCCGAGCACAGATACGCAGTATTTT	CASSKSWPSTDTQYF
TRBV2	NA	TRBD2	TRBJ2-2	TGTGCCAGCAGTGTAGCGGGGCCCTTCCGGGAGCTGTTTTTT	CASSVAGPFRELFF
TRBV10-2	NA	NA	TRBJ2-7	TGCGCCAGCAGTCAGGGTACGGACTACGAGCAGTACTTC	CASSQGTDYEQYF
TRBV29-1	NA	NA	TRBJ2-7	TGCAGCGTTGGGGGGCGGGCCTCCTCCTACGAGCAGTACTTC	CSVGGRASSYEQYF
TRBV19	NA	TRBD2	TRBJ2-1	TGTGCCAGTAGTATGAGACTAGCCTCCTACAATGAGCAGTTCTTC	CASSMRLASYNEQFF
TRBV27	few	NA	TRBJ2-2	TGTGCCAGCCGGTCAGGGAACACCGGGGAGCTGTTTTTT	CASRSGNTGELFF
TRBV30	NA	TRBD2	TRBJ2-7	TGTGCCTGGAGTACCTTCGGTCGGGGGGAGACCTACGAGCAGTACTTC	CAWSTFGRGETYEQYF
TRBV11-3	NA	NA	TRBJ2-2	TGTGCCAGCAGCTTAGCGGGTCCGAACACCGGGGAGCTGTTTTTT	CASSLAGPNTGELFF
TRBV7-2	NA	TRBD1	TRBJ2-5	TGTGCCAGCAGCTTGTACAGGGGAATCGGAGGGACCCAGTACTTC	CASSLYRGIGGTQYF
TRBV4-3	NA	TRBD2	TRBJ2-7	TGCGCCAGCAGCCAAGCCAAAGCGGGATTATACGAGCAGTACTTC	CASSQAKAGLYEQYF
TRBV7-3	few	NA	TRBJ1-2	TGTGCCAGCAGCTTAAACAGGGACGATGGCTACACCTTC	CASSLNRDDGYTF
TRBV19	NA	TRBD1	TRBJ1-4	TGTGCCAGTAGCAGGGGGCTGAGTGAAAAACTGTTTTTT	CASSRGLSEKLFF
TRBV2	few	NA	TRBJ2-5	TGTGCCACGGCCCTGTACGGGACACAGCAAGAGACCCAGTACTTC	CATALYGTQQETQYF
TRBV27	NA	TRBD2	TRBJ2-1	TGTGCCAGCAGTTTAGGGACTAGCGGGAGGATGACCTACAATGAGCAGTTCTTC	CASSLGTSGRMTYNEQFF
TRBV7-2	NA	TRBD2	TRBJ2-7	TGTGCCAGCAGCAACGGACTAGCCCGCTACGAGCAGTACTTC	CASSNGLARYEQYF
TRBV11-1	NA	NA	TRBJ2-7	TGTGCCAGCAGCCCAGCGAGGGTCTGGACCTACGAGCAGTACTTC	CASSPARVWTYEQYF
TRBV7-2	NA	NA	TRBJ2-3	TGTGCCAGCAGCCGCGATAAGAGCGCAGATACGCAGTATTTT	CASSRDKSADTQYF
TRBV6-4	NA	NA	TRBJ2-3	TGTGCCAGCAGTGTTGCGGCGTTCACAGATACGCAGTATTTT	CASSVAAFTDTQYF
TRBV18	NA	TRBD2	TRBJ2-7	TGTGCCAGCTCACTTCGTGGGGCTAGCGGGAGAGGGGCCCTCTACGAGCAGTACTTC	CASSLRGASGRGALYEQYF
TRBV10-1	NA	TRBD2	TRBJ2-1	TGCGCCAGCACCGGGGGTAGCGGGGGAGGAATAGATGAGCAGTTCTTC	CASTGGSGGGIDEQFF
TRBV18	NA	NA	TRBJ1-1	TGTGCCAGCTCACCCAGCCCGGGGGGTAGCACTGAAGCTTTCTTT	CASSPSPGGSTEAFF
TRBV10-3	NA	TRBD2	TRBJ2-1	TGTGCCATCAGAACCGGGACTAGTGGTAATGAGCAGTTCTTC	CAIRTGTSGNEQFF
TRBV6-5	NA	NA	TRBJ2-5	TGTGCCAGCAGGAACGGACTCAAACCAAGCGAGACCCAGTACTTC	CASRNGLKPSETQYF
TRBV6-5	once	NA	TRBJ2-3	TGTGCCAGCAGTCCAGGACGGGACACAGATACGCAGTATTTT	CASSPGRDTDTQYF
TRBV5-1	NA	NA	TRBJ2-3	TGCGCCAGCAGCTCGGTCGATACGCAGTATTTT	CASSSVDTQYF
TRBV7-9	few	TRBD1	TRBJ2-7	TGTTCCAGCAGCTGGGGGACAGGGATTTACGAGCAGTACTTC	CSSSWGTGIYEQYF
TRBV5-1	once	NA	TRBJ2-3	TGCGCCAGCAGCCTCACAGATACGCAGTATTTT	CASSLTDTQYF
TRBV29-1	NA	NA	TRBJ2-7	TGCAGCGGACAGGGAGGATCCTACGAGCAGTACTTC	CSGQGGSYEQYF
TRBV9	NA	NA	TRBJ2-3	TGTGCCAGCAGCTCTATGACAGATACGCAGTATTTT	CASSSMTDTQYF
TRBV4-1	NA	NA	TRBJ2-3	TGCGCCAGCAGCCAAGATTTGTTCACTATGGATACGCAGTATTTT	CASSQDLFTMDTQYF
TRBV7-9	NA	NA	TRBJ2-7	TGTGCCAGCAGCTTAGGGCAGGGAATGTACGAGCAGTACTTC	CASSLGQGMYEQYF
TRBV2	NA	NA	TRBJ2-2	TGTGCCAGCTCAGGGGCCGGGGAGCTGTTTTTT	CASSGAGELFF
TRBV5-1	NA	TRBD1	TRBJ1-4	TGCGCCAGCATGGGACAGACGAATGAAAAACTGTTTTTT	CASMGQTNEKLFF
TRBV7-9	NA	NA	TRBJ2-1	TGTGCCAGCAGCTTAATCCAGGGCCCTAGTGTAGGCGATGAGCAGTTCTTC	CASSLIQGPSVGDEQFF
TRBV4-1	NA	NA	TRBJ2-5	TGCGCCAGCAGCCAAGGCTTGGAGCAAGAGACCCAGTACTTC	CASSQGLEQETQYF